These T cell receptor beta chains were read from a single sample in a study of T cell clones after liver transplantation. Some clones are missing from TCRdb's copy, which holds only in-frame ones; the method was immunoSEQ multiplex PCR. The sample contains over 45,000 clones, 55% to 85% of which appear only once. The material was CD4+ T cells from blood, obtained around 54 months after liver transplant. These receptors originate from a human patient who received a liver transplant. Some T cells may arise from the graft donor. Both conserved end residues are part of each CDR3. The D gene is left open where the match is weak. The size field is filled for only some rows; it gives once, few, many or a size class.

CASSKGLAEGGETQYF	TGTGCCAGCAGCAAAGGACTAGCGGAAGGGGGAGAGACCCAGTACTTC	TRBD2	few	TRBV11-3	TRBJ2-5
CASSLVSYGFNSPLHF	TGTGCCAGCAGCTTAGTCTCGTATGGATTTAATTCACCCCTCCACTTT	-	-	TRBV7-2	TRBJ1-6
CASSFDRAPNQPQHF	TGTGCCAGCAGCTTTGACAGGGCGCCAAATCAGCCCCAGCATTTT	TRBD1	-	TRBV7-8	TRBJ1-5
CASSSQGAIGELFF	TGTGCCAGTAGCTCTCAGGGGGCTATCGGGGAGCTGTTTTTT	TRBD1	-	TRBV19	TRBJ2-2
CASCRIRGTQYF	TGTGCCAGCTGTAGGATTCGAGGTACGCAGTATTTT	-	-	TRBV6-5	TRBJ2-3
CATSREMGMNTDTQYF	TGTGCCACCAGCAGAGAGATGGGCATGAACACAGATACGCAGTATTTT	-	-	TRBV15	TRBJ2-3
CASSHQLAQGNSPFTDTQYF	TGTGCCAGCTCACACCAGCTAGCCCAAGGGAACAGTCCGTTCACAGATACGCAGTATTTT	-	-	TRBV18	TRBJ2-3
CASSQLGQGAMGSPLHF	TGTGCCAGCAGCCAGCTAGGTCAGGGGGCGATGGGTTCACCCCTCCACTTT	TRBD1	-	TRBV14	TRBJ1-6
CASSESGVSYNEQFF	TGTGCCAGCAGTGAATCGGGAGTATCCTACAATGAGCAGTTCTTC	-	-	TRBV25-1	TRBJ2-1
CASSPRDRVYEQYF	TGTGCCAGTAGTCCGAGGGACAGGGTCTACGAGCAGTACTTC	TRBD1	-	TRBV19	TRBJ2-7
CSGVGSGTGNEQFF	TGCAGTGGGGTGGGTTCCGGGACAGGCAATGAGCAGTTCTTC	TRBD1	-	TRBV29-1	TRBJ2-1
CASSLSEGQRNQPQHF	TGTGCCAGCAGCTTAAGTGAGGGGCAACGCAATCAGCCCCAGCATTTT	-	-	TRBV7-6	TRBJ1-5
CASSFPAGELFF	TGTGCCAGCAGCTTCCCCGCCGGGGAGCTGTTTTTT	-	-	TRBV7-9	TRBJ2-2
CASQAGGRSNQPQHF	TGTGCCAGCCAAGCGGGGGGCCGTAGCAATCAGCCCCAGCATTTT	-	-	TRBV19	TRBJ1-5
CSVAFSGGSYEQYF	TGCAGCGTTGCGTTTAGCGGGGGGTCCTACGAGCAGTACTTC	TRBD2	-	TRBV29-1	TRBJ2-7
CASSPGDRAPGELFF	TGCGCCAGCAGCCCGGGAGACAGGGCCCCCGGGGAGCTGTTTTTT	-	once	TRBV5-1	TRBJ2-2
CASSFSTDTQYF	TGTGCCAGCAGCTTTAGCACAGATACGCAGTATTTT	-	medium-sized	TRBV9	TRBJ2-3
CASSEFAGGAVETQYF	TGTGCCAGCAGTGAATTTGCCGGGGGGGCCGTTGAGACCCAGTACTTC	TRBD2	-	TRBV6-1	TRBJ2-5
CASSPGQSNEQFF	TGTGCCAGCAGCCCGGGACAGTCCAATGAGCAGTTCTTC	TRBD1	few	TRBV16	TRBJ2-1
CASSFERGLQETQYF	TGTGCCAGCAGCTTCGAGCGGGGCCTCCAAGAGACCCAGTACTTC	TRBD2	-	TRBV5-4	TRBJ2-5
CASSFGKSPYEQYF	TGTGCCAGCAGCTTTGGGAAGAGCCCCTACGAGCAGTACTTC	-	-	TRBV11-1	TRBJ2-7
CASSLRGGSGTEAFF	TGCGCCAGCAGTCTGAGGGGAGGTTCGGGCACTGAAGCTTTCTTT	-	-	TRBV5-1	TRBJ1-1
CASSDSAGHSNQPQHF	TGTGCCAGCAGTGACTCTGCAGGCCATAGCAATCAGCCCCAGCATTTT	-	-	TRBV6-4	TRBJ1-5
CASSPPQGQGGNGYTF	TGTGCCAGCAGCCCACCCCAAGGGCAGGGAGGAAATGGCTACACCTTC	-	-	TRBV7-9	TRBJ1-2
CASRAMTGQNTEAFF	TGTGCCAGCAGGGCCATGACAGGGCAAAACACTGAAGCTTTCTTT	TRBD1	few	TRBV28	TRBJ1-1
CASSETREEAFF	TGCGCCAGCAGTGAGACCAGAGAAGAAGCTTTCTTT	-	-	TRBV10-1	TRBJ1-1
CASSSSGVNTEAFF	TGTGCCAGCAGCTCATCAGGGGTAAACACTGAAGCTTTCTTT	-	-	TRBV7-2	TRBJ1-1
CAISESSEGPQRGYTF	TGTGCCATCAGTGAGTCAAGTGAGGGCCCTCAAAGGGGCTACACCTTC	-	-	TRBV10-3	TRBJ1-2
CASSPGQNTGELFF	TGTGCCAGCAGTCCGGGACAGAACACCGGGGAGCTGTTTTTT	-	-	TRBV28	TRBJ2-2
CASSPSGGVEPQHF	TGTGCCAGCTCACCATCAGGGGGCGTAGAGCCCCAGCATTTT	TRBD1	-	TRBV18	TRBJ1-5
CASSLVIENTIYF	TGTGCCAGCAGCTTAGTTATCGAAAACACCATATATTTT	-	few	TRBV7-2	TRBJ1-3
CASSYRDLSSGNTIYF	TGTGCCAGCAGCTACCGGGACCTCTCCTCTGGAAACACCATATATTTT	-	few	TRBV5-4	TRBJ1-3
CASSPQRRGGTQYF	TGTGCCAGCAGCCCCCAGAGGCGGGGAGGCACGCAGTATTTT	-	-	TRBV4-2	TRBJ2-3
CASSLRTDEAYEQYF	TGCGCCAGCAGCCTCCGGACTGACGAGGCCTACGAGCAGTACTTC	-	-	TRBV4-1	TRBJ2-7
CASSPRGAASLIDQPQHF	TGTGCCAGCAGTCCCCGGGGGGCAGCTTCTCTCATAGATCAGCCCCAGCATTTT	-	-	TRBV27	TRBJ1-5
CAISESLIPNQPQHF	TGTGCCATCAGTGAGTCACTCATACCCAATCAGCCCCAGCATTTT	-	-	TRBV10-3	TRBJ1-5
CASSSATGTGEEKLFF	TGCGCCAGCAGCTCGGCTACCGGGACAGGAGAGGAAAAACTGTTTTTT	TRBD1	-	TRBV5-1	TRBJ1-4
CASTTPSTDTQYF	TGTGCCAGCACCACCCCGTCCACAGATACGCAGTATTTT	-	-	TRBV5-4	TRBJ2-3
CASSLGRARTGNTEAFF	TGTGCCAGCAGCTTAGGGCGAGCGAGAACGGGGAACACTGAAGCTTTCTTT	-	-	TRBV11-3	TRBJ1-1
CASSEIGVGTEAFF	TGTGCCAGCAGTGAAATCGGGGTTGGCACTGAAGCTTTCTTT	-	-	TRBV6-1	TRBJ1-1
CASSKGDGQGSDGYTF	TGTGCCAGCAGCAAAGGGGACGGACAGGGATCGGATGGCTACACCTTC	-	-	TRBV21-1	TRBJ1-2
CASSLGQGTEKLFF	TGTGCCAGCAGCTTAGGACAGGGGACTGAAAAACTGTTTTTT	TRBD1	few	TRBV11-2	TRBJ1-4
CASSVTASPLHF	TGTGCCAGCAGCGTAACCGCGTCACCCCTCCACTTT	-	many	TRBV7-9	TRBJ1-6
CASSFSDSYNEQFF	TGTGCCAGCAGCTTTTCGGACTCTTACAATGAGCAGTTCTTC	-	-	TRBV11-3	TRBJ2-1
CASSVGHNSYEQYF	TGCGCCAGCAGTGTGGGTCATAACTCCTACGAGCAGTACTTC	-	-	TRBV5-1	TRBJ2-7
CASSSPTGNYEQYF	TGTGCCAGCAGCTCCCCGACAGGGAACTACGAGCAGTACTTC	TRBD1	many	TRBV5-4	TRBJ2-7
CAISPPDRAYEQYF	TGTGCCATCAGCCCCCCGGACAGGGCCTACGAGCAGTACTTC	TRBD1	-	TRBV10-3	TRBJ2-7
CASSLGTANTEAFF	TGTGCCAGCAGCCTAGGGACCGCGAACACTGAAGCTTTCTTT	-	once	TRBV7-2	TRBJ1-1
CASSPLYVGRPGDGYTF	TGTGCCAGCAGCCCACTCTATGTTGGACGCCCGGGGGATGGCTACACCTTC	-	-	TRBV7-9	TRBJ1-2